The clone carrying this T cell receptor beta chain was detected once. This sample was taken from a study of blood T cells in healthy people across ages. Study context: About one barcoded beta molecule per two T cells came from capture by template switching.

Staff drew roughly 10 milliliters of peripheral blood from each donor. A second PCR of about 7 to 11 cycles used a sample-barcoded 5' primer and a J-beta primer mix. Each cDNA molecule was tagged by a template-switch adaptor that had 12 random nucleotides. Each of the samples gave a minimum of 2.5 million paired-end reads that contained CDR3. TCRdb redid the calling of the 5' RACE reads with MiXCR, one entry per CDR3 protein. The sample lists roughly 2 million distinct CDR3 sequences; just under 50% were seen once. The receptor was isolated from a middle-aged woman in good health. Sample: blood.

Here the CDR3 reads CASEGGNPGELFF. CDR3 DNA: TGTGCTAGTGAAGGGGGGAATCCCGGGGAGCTGTTTTTT. The chain is built from TRBV12-5 and TRBJ2-2; D possibly uses TRBD1 or TRBD2 (6 bases each). In germline, CDR1 is LGHNT, CDR2 FRNRAP. The CDR3 covers 13 residues. Between the trimmed V and J ends, which lost 7 bases and 6 bases, there was a span of 12 bases.